Listed below are T cell receptor beta chains from one sample, sequenced in a study of blood T cell repertoires in COVID-19. Produced via immunoSEQ multiplex PCR; TCRdb's table is partial and in-frame only. The sample contains about 170,000 clones, about 83% of which appear only once. The sample consisted of peripheral blood. The receptor set was obtained from a woman of 80 years or more with COVID-19, enrolled during active disease. The CDR3 runs from the conserved cysteine through the conserved F or W. A D gene is named only where the DNA matches it firmly. Expanded clones get a size class; other rows say once, few or many, or leave the size out.

j_call d_call clone_size cdr3_length v_call cdr3_nt cdr3_aa
TRBJ2-5 - - 13 TRBV20-1 TGCAGTGCTAGTCGCGTATACCGCGAGACCCAGTACTTC CSASRVYRETQYF
TRBJ1-2 - - 15 TRBV9 TGTGCCAGCAGCGTAGGCAGGAGGGGAAACTATGGCTACACCTTC CASSVGRRGNYGYTF
TRBJ1-2 - - 15 TRBV5-1 TGCGCCAGCAGCTTGGGCCAGGGATCTAACTATGGCTACACCTTC CASSLGQGSNYGYTF
TRBJ1-2 TRBD1 - 13 TRBV12-3/TRBV12-4 TGTGCCAGCAAACGGGACAGGGGCGCTGGCTACACCTTC CASKRDRGAGYTF
TRBJ2-6 TRBD1 - 18 TRBV13 TGTGCCAGCAGCTCTGCCCGGACAGGAAGCTCTGGGGCCAACGTCCTGACTTTC CASSSARTGSSGANVLTF
TRBJ2-5 - - 14 TRBV4-1 TGCGCCAGCAGCCAAGGTACAGGGTGGGAGACCCAGTACTTC CASSQGTGWETQYF
TRBJ2-1 TRBD2 - 18 TRBV28 TGTGCCAGCTCGCTTTATGGGTGGCGGGAGAGGGGTTACAATGAGCAGTTCTTC CASSLYGWRERGYNEQFF
TRBJ2-1 - - 13 TRBV5-1 TGCGCCAGCAGCCTGGACAGTTACAATGAGCAGTTCTTC CASSLDSYNEQFF
TRBJ1-5 - - 13 TRBV10-3 TGTGCCATCAGTGGACTTCTCAATCAGCCCCAGCATTTT CAISGLLNQPQHF
TRBJ1-5 - - 15 TRBV2 TGTGCCAGCAGTGAAACCAGGGACTGGAATCAGCCCCAGCATTTT CASSETRDWNQPQHF
TRBJ2-5 - - 13 TRBV27 TGTGCCAGCAGAGGGGGAGGGCAAGAGACCCAGTACTTC CASRGGGQETQYF
TRBJ2-2 TRBD2 - 15 TRBV4-1 TGCGCCAGCAGCCAAGCTGGGAGGGCCCCCGGGGAGCTGTTTTTT CASSQAGRAPGELFF
TRBJ2-2 - - 14 TRBV2 TGTGCCAGTGGGGCGGGACTCAACACCGGGGAGCTGTTTTTT CASGAGLNTGELFF
TRBJ1-1 - - 13 TRBV2 TGTGCCAGAGCTCAGGGTTTTGGCGCTGAAGCTTTCTTT CARAQGFGAEAFF
TRBJ2-7 - - 11 TRBV3-1/TRBV3-2 TGTGCCAGCAGCCAAGATACTTTGCAGTACTTC CASSQDTLQYF
TRBJ2-1 - few 11 TRBV2 TGTGCCAGCCGGTCCTACAATGAGCAGTTCTTC CASRSYNEQFF
TRBJ2-7 TRBD2 - 15 TRBV6-5 TGTGCCAGCAACCCCATTAGCGGGAGCTCCTACGAGCAGTACTTC CASNPISGSSYEQYF
TRBJ1-6 TRBD1 - 14 TRBV27 TGTGCCAGCAGCAAGACAGGGGAGCCCATGCACCTCCACTTT CASSKTGEPMHLHF
TRBJ2-1 TRBD2 - 17 TRBV11-3 TGTGCCAGCAGCCGTACTGCCGGGACTAGCGGCTACAATGAGCAGTTCTTC CASSRTAGTSGYNEQFF
TRBJ1-1 - - 15 TRBV5-1 TGCGCCAGCAGCTTGGATCGGGGGGCTGAGACTGAAGCTTTCTTT CASSLDRGAETEAFF
TRBJ1-2 - - 15 TRBV6-5 TGTGCCAGCAGTTACTCGCAGGGGATAGTGGAGGGCTACACCTTC CASSYSQGIVEGYTF
TRBJ2-4 - - 15 TRBV3-1/TRBV3-2 TGTGCCAGCAGCCAAGCCGTTTGGAGCAAAAACATTCAGTACTTC CASSQAVWSKNIQYF
TRBJ2-1 - - 17 TRBV4-2 TGTGCCAGCAGCCAAGAACCAGACTGGAGCTCCTACAATGAGCAGTTCTTC CASSQEPDWSSYNEQFF
TRBJ2-5 TRBD2 - 18 TRBV9 TGTGCCAGCAGCGTAGACCCAGCGGGGCCGCTGAGGAGAGAGACCCAGTACTTC CASSVDPAGPLRRETQYF
TRBJ2-7 TRBD2 few 13 TRBV27 TGTGCCAGCAGTTTATCGGGGGGGAACGAGCAGTACTTC CASSLSGGNEQYF
TRBJ2-3 TRBD2 once 17 TRBV7-8 TGTGCCAGCAGCCCGTGGAGGGTAGCGGGAGCGACAGATACGCAGTATTTT CASSPWRVAGATDTQYF
TRBJ2-1 TRBD2 - 16 TRBV10-1 TGCGCCAGCAGTAGAGATCCGGGACTAGGTATCTATGAGCAGTTCTTC CASSRDPGLGIYEQFF
TRBJ2-7 - - 13 TRBV5-1 TGCGCCAGCAGCTTGGTAGCCTCCTACGAGCAGTACTTC CASSLVASYEQYF
TRBJ1-2 TRBD1 - 16 TRBV7-2 TGTGCCAGCAGCTTAGGGACAGGGACCCCTAACTATGGCTACACCTTC CASSLGTGTPNYGYTF